The entry below describes one T cell receptor beta chain. Genomic DNA provided the template from which TCR beta VDJ and CDR3 profiles were obtained. One entry per CDR3 protein, called by TCRdb with MiXCR from the reads. The data hold more than 150,000 distinct CDR3 sequences, with 48% observed a single time. The data derive from a study of CD8+CD57+ T cells in acquired aplastic anemia. About the research overall: Sorted CD4+ and CD8+ cell DNA averaged about 3 ug.

This CDR3 region has 12 residues. Trimming took off 6 bases at V and 5 bases at J, with 10 bases between the two ends. Whoever was chosen for sequencing had shown CD8+CD57+ cell expansion by flow cytometry. Sequencing was performed on sorted CD4+, CD8+, or CD8+CD57+ T cells (not recorded which) from PBMCs. The origin of this receptor is a human donor with aplastic anemia. The chain joins TRBV12-3 or TRBV12-4 to TRBJ1-1; unclear D gene. The CDR3 bases are TGTGCCAGCAGCCTCAGCGTAACTGAAGCTTTCTTT. The encoded protein is CASSLSVTEAFF.